What follows describes a single TCR beta chain. Measured with immunoSEQ multiplex PCR; TCRdb has only the in-frame clones, and not every one. The repertoire has some 24,000 clones, 82% of them found once; the top ten carry around 12%. V lost 5 bases, J lost 2 bases, and 12 bases lay in between. Germline V gene sequence: CDR1 SEHNR, CDR2 FQNEAQ (reference sequence). The CDR3 loop spans 14 amino acids. The sample is drawn from a study of T cells in tumors after PD-1 blockade. Study-level background: A subset received ongoing vismodegib 150 mg daily alongside anti-PD-1 therapy.

The chain is built from TRBV7-9 and TRBJ1-2; weak D call: TRBD1 (5 bases). The TCR sequence derives from a human donor with basal cell carcinoma. The sequences come from PBMCs, collected after anti-PD-1 treatment. Here the CDR3 reads CASSAPGPNYGYTF. In nucleotides, the CDR3 is TGTGCCAGCAGCGCCCCGGGACCGAACTATGGCTACACCTTC.